This T cell receptor (beta chain) was sequenced during a study of shared clonotypes between healthy human individuals. In the study overall: The donors, a couple of women and a few men, were aged 18 to 49.

Positively selected for CCR7, the CD45RO-negative cells used as naive CD8 cells excluded terminally differentiated effector memory CD45RA+ cells. Healthy adults negative for HIV, lacking recent acute infections or vaccinations, served as donors. Study-wide results and limits: It was only blood that was sampled, and tissue repertoires likely differ.

The assay was immunoSEQ multiplex PCR, and TCRdb's table has in-frame clones only and misses some. The profile shows millions of clones, about 95% of them singletons. As concerns this clone: As yet, its antigen is unknown.

Looked up from germline, CDR1 is PRHDT and CDR2 is FYEKMQ (reference sequence). The CDR3 sequence is 17 residues long. V shed 1 base and J 0 bases; nucleotides not matched to a gene: 6. Sequencing was carried out using naive CD8+ T cells sorted from blood. This clonotype originated in a man younger than 35 in good health. The chain carries TRBV13 and TRBJ2-1; 7 bases match TRBD2. The CDR3 loop reads CASSLASGRSSYNEQFF. The CDR3 nucleotides are TGTGCCAGCAGCTTAGCTAGCGGACGAAGCTCCTACAATGAGCAGTTCTTC.